This record looks at one T cell receptor beta chain sequence and its context. What it recognizes is unknown. Sequenced by immunoSEQ multiplex PCR; TCRdb stores in-frame clones only, minus some. Counted here are approximately 61,000 clones, 91% occurring once; the ten biggest clones make up around 2%. This sample stems from a study of OX40 agonist ivuxolimab in advanced cancers. Looking at the study overall: Mean age 60 years, range roughly 20 to 85; roughly 82% male. Study-level points and caveats: Among expanded peripheral T cells, antigen specificity went undetermined.

The CDR3 covers 17 residues. Germline CDR1 and CDR2: MNHEY and SMNVEV (reference sequence). Trimming removed 4 bases from V and 6 bases from J; junction bases left unmatched: 14. The chain links TRBV27 to TRBJ2-3; the match to TRBD2 covers 9 bases. This sequence was found in an adult with an advanced solid tumor such as melanoma, head and neck, liver or kidney cancer. This sample comprised CD4+ or CD8+ T cells sorted from blood, obtained in a trial of the OX40 agonist ivuxolimab. CDR3 coding DNA: TGTGCCAGCAGTTCACGACTAGCGGACCTGTTCAGGGATACGCAGTATTTT. Translation: CASSSRLADLFRDTQYF.